A single sample is the source of the 12 T cell receptor beta chains below, sequenced in a study of metastatic and nonmetastatic thyroid tumors. All patients were treatment-naive before thyroid surgery. Via MiXCR, TCRdb re-called the PCR reads. The sample lists 25,000 to 30,000 clones; roughly 15% were seen once. The sequencing input was blood. The receptors stem from a female donor with papillary thyroid cancer or a benign thyroid nodule (not recorded which). Some clones in this sample may be carry-over from other donors' samples.

This clone appeared a few times. The rearrangement links TRBV13 to TRBJ2-1, with TRBD1 matching over 7 bases. Looked up from germline, CDR1 is PRHDT and CDR2 is FYEKMQ (reference sequence). The CDR3 is made up of 13 amino acids. The V and J ends lost 0 bases and 9 bases, in that order; junction bases with no gene match: 2. This chain's CDR3 is CASSLGTGREQFF. The CDR3 DNA reads as TGTGCCAGCAGCTTAGGGACAGGGCGTGAGCAGTTCTTC.

This clone was seen a few times. V is TRBV3-1 and J is TRBJ1-5, with a tentative D call TRBD1 (5 bases). Germline V gene sequence: CDR1 LGHDT, CDR2 YNNKEL (reference sequence). V gave up 4 bases and J gave up 7 bases, with 14 bases separating them. This CDR3 contains 14 residues. The CDR3 DNA reads as TGTGCCAGCAGCCCTCGGGGACTTTGGCAGCCCCAGCATTTT. Its translation is CASSPRGLWQPQHF.

This clone was seen repeatedly, ten times or more. V gene TRBV6-1 combines with J gene TRBJ1-1; TRBD1 is a possible D gene (5 bases). V dropped 1 base and J dropped 6 bases, with 15 bases sitting between them. Germline CDR1 is MNHNS and CDR2 is SASEGT. The CDR3 is 15 residues long. DNA of the CDR3: TGTGCCAGCAGTGAAGACCCAGGGACCCTTCCTGAAGCTTTCTTT. It specifies CASSEDPGTLPEAFF.

This clone appeared many times. Because the CDR3's place on the DNA is in doubt, the DNA is left out and the CDR3 is given as listed by TCRdb. This chain joins TRBV28 and TRBJ2-7; TRBD1 is taken as the D call from the table, unchecked against the DNA. From its first to its last residue, the CDR3 has 19 amino acids. Looked up from germline, CDR1 is MDHEN and CDR2 is SYDVKM. CDR3: CASSQEQYFGPGSEAEQYF.

This rearrangement joins TRBV7-3 to TRBJ2-3; D unresolved. Germline CDR1 and CDR2: SGHTA and FQGTGA. The V end lost 4 bases, the J end lost 2 bases, and 10 bases lay between the germline ends. The CDR3 extends over 14 amino acids. CDR3 sequence: CASSSTAPTDTQYF. CDR3 sequence (DNA): TGTGCCAGCAGCTCTACCGCCCCCACAGATACGCAGTATTTT.

This clone came up many times. The V call is TRBV4-1, the J call TRBJ2-7; D gene unclear. V lost 1 base, J lost 3 bases, and 7 bases lay in between. CDR1 and CDR2 (germline): MGHRA, YSYEKL. The CDR3 sequence is 13 residues long. CDR3 loop: CASSQGGHYEQYF. CDR3 DNA: TGCGCCAGCAGCCAAGGGGGTCACTACGAGCAGTACTTC.

This clone counts as medium-sized. The chain combines TRBV24-1 with TRBJ1-2, with 7 positions matching TRBD1. After removal of 2 bases from V and 6 bases from J, the junction contained 5 bases not matched to a gene. Germline-derived CDR1 and CDR2 are KGHDR and SFDVKD. The CDR3 totals 14 residues. DNA of the CDR3: TGTGCCACCAGTGATTATAACAGGGGCGATGGCTACACCTTC. Amino acids: CATSDYNRGDGYTF.

The rearrangement links TRBV5-1 to TRBJ2-5; tentatively, D is TRBD2 (6 bases). Trimming cost V 4 bases and J 4 bases, with 20 bases left between them. The CDR3 is made up of 16 amino acids. From germline, CDR1 is SGHRS and CDR2 YFSETQ. CDR3 nucleotides: TGCGCCAGCAGCGGGGCGGTACTAGTGGGAGGAGAGACCCAGTACTTC. Protein: CASSGAVLVGGETQYF.

This clone was seen at least ten times. The chain links TRBV12-3 or TRBV12-4 to TRBJ1-1; TRBD1 agrees at 8 bases. V was pared by 5 bases and J by 5 bases, with 7 bases of the junction left unmatched. The CDR3 runs 14 residues. This chain's CDR3 is CASSPRQGRTEAFF. CDR3 nucleotides: TGTGCCAGCAGTCCCCGACAGGGGAGAACTGAAGCTTTCTTT.

The chain links TRBV20-1 to TRBJ2-7; D not resolved. The CDR3 is 13 residues long. Trimming took off 0 bases at V and 12 bases at J, with 18 bases between the two ends. Per the germline V gene, CDR1 is DFQATT and CDR2 is SNEGSKA (reference sequence). CDR3 region: CSARDMDTYEVYF. In DNA form, the CDR3 reads TGCAGTGCTAGAGATATGGATACCTACGAGGTGTACTTC.

The table lists this clone with a few counts. The chain couples TRBV7-8 to TRBJ1-2; TRBD1 might be the D (5 bases). Trimming shortened V by 0 bases and J by 2 bases, and 10 bases separated the two germline ends. CDR3 length: 15 amino acids. In germline, CDR1 is SGHVS, CDR2 FQNEAQ. CDR3 protein: CASSLAGRANYGYTF. DNA for the CDR3: TGTGCCAGCAGCTTAGCGGGGCGGGCAAACTATGGCTACACCTTC.

The table lists this clone with many counts. V and J are TRBV18 and TRBJ2-7; D gene uncertain. The germline V gene has CDR1 KGHSH and CDR2 LQKENI. The CDR3 extends over 15 amino acids. V was clipped by 0 bases and J by 3 bases, with 12 bases between them. Here the CDR3 reads CASSPPNSSYYEQYF. The DNA for the CDR3 is TGTGCCAGCTCACCACCAAATAGCAGCTACTACGAGCAGTACTTC. Filled out from reference TRBV18 and TRBJ2-7, the complete variable domain reads NAGVMQNPRHLVRRRGQEARLRCSPMKGHSHVYWYRQLPEEGLKFMVYLQKENIIDESGMPKERFSAEFPKEGPSILRIQQVVRGDSAAYFCASSPPNSSYYEQYFGPGTRLTVT.